The entry that follows covers one TCR beta chain sequence. The antigen remains undetermined. A much larger clone lies one base from this, so it may be a read error. For the second PCR, which ran for about 6 to 11 cycles, a sample-barcoded 5' primer and a J-beta primer mix were used. TCRdb re-derived calls from the 5' RACE reads in MiXCR, one entry per CDR3 protein. The data hold 550,000 to 800,000 distinct CDR3 sequences, with roughly 32% observed a single time. This entry comes from a study of blood T cells in healthy people across ages. Study conclusions and caveats: Older individuals had lower TCR beta diversity per million T cells (the decline was roughly linear). Samples with more naive T cells showed higher observed beta diversity.

Germline CDR1 DFQATT, CDR2 SNEGSKA (reference sequence). The V end lost 6 bases, the J end lost 3 bases, and 15 bases lay between the germline ends. The CDR3 contains 14 residues. The sequenced sample consisted of blood. This TCR was recovered from a woman at least 80 years old in good health. V usage is TRBV20-1 and J usage is TRBJ2-1, with D tentatively TRBD2 (6 bases). Here the CDR3 DNA reads TGCAGTGCCCCCCCTAGCGATGTCTACAATGAGCAGTTCTTC. It translates to CSAPPSDVYNEQFF.